What follows are 24 T cell receptor beta chains derived from one specimen sequenced in a study of cytomegalovirus exposure and HLA in healthy donors. Use of 60 Vbeta and 13 Jbeta primers characterized the PCR. Clones were read by immunoSEQ multiplex PCR, and TCRdb kept only the in-frame ones, dropping some. The sample yields approximately 140,000 clones, 80% seen once. Sequenced material: PBMCs. These receptors originate from a woman aged 40 to 55 in good health and CMV-seronegative.

The V and J genes are TRBV6-6 and TRBJ1-5, with D perhaps matching TRBD1 (6 bases). This CDR3 comprises 13 residues. V was trimmed by 6 bases and J by 4 bases, leaving 10 bases between them. From germline, CDR1 is MNHNY and CDR2 SVGAGI (reference sequence). The chain's CDR3 is CASRTRGNQPQHF. The CDR3, as DNA: TGTGCCAGCAGAACGAGGGGGAATCAGCCCCAGCATTTT.

The chain is built from TRBV7-8 and TRBJ2-7, with 9 bases matching TRBD2. Germline V gene sequence: CDR1 SGHVS, CDR2 FQNEAQ. V shed 3 bases, J shed 2 bases, and the junction held 2 bases outside the gene matches. The CDR3 sequence is 14 residues long. CDR3 sequence reads: CASSFSSGTYEQYF. DNA for the CDR3: TGTGCCAGCAGCTTCTCTAGCGGGACCTACGAGCAGTACTTC.

The chain combines TRBV2 with TRBJ2-1; possible D gene TRBD2, 6 bases. The V and J ends lost 11 bases and 7 bases respectively, with 21 bases between them. CDR1 is SNHLY and CDR2 is FYNNEI in the germline V gene. CDR3 length: 14 residues. The CDR3 DNA sequence: TGTGCCGCTTCGGAGGGATCAAAAGGGAATGAGCAGTTCTTC. Its protein product is CAASEGSKGNEQFF.

V and J are TRBV5-1 and TRBJ2-7; 7 bases fit TRBD2. CDR1 is SGHRS, CDR2 YFSETQ, per germline. The CDR3 runs to 14 residues. Trimming took 4 bases from V and 7 from J; bases not matched to a gene: 11. CDR3 sequence reads: CASSPWGAGSEQYF. CDR3 sequence (DNA): TGCGCCAGCAGCCCCTGGGGAGCGGGGAGTGAGCAGTACTTC.

This rearrangement joins TRBV4-3 to TRBJ2-2; 10 nucleotides agree with TRBD2. This CDR3 has 19 amino acids. With V trimmed by 0 bases and J by 6 bases, 13 bases remained unmatched. Germline CDR1 and CDR2: LGHNA and YSLEER. The CDR3 DNA reads TGCGCCAGCAGCCAAGATCTAAGGCTAGCGGGAGTGGGGCCCGGGGAGCTGTTTTTT. It is translated as CASSQDLRLAGVGPGELFF.

The V call is TRBV28, the J call TRBJ2-7; possible D gene TRBD1, 5 bases. This CDR3 region has 14 residues. Deletions cut 2 bases from V and 0 bases from J, with 8 bases between. Germline CDR1 is MDHEN and CDR2 is SYDVKM. The CDR3 is CASSLQGFSYEQYF. The CDR3 DNA reads as TGTGCCAGCAGTTTACAGGGATTCTCCTACGAGCAGTACTTC.

CDR3 protein: CASSRDRTADEKLFF. The CDR3 coding sequence is TGTGCCAGCTCACGGGACAGGACCGCCGATGAAAAACTGTTTTTT. The gene calls are TRBV18 and TRBJ1-4; 8 bases are shared with TRBD1. The CDR3 is 15 residues long. Germline assignment: CDR1 KGHSH and CDR2 LQKENI. With 4 bases clipped from V and 6 bases from J, the junction kept 7 bases outside the gene matches. The variable domain in full, with the rest retrieved from reference TRBV18 and TRBJ1-4, is NAGVMQNPRHLVRRRGQEARLRCSPMKGHSHVYWYRQLPEEGLKFMVYLQKENIIDESGMPKERFSAEFPKEGPSILRIQQVVRGDSAAYFCASSRDRTADEKLFFGSGTQLSVL.

The chain carries TRBV19 and TRBJ1-4, with D perhaps TRBD1 (6 bases). V dropped 5 bases and J dropped 5 bases, with 15 bases sitting between them. CDR1 LNHDA and CDR2 SQIVND come from the germline V gene (reference sequence). CDR3 length equals 15 residues. CDR3 nucleotides: TGTGCCAGTAGTCCAAGGACAGACTCCAATGAAAAACTGTTTTTT. It encodes CASSPRTDSNEKLFF.

The chain carries TRBV6-1 and TRBJ2-1; no reliable D call. Germline CDR1 MNHNS, CDR2 SASEGT. CDR3 length: 12 amino acids. With 5 bases removed from V and 7 bases from J, the gap between germline ends came to 9 bases. CDR3 sequence (DNA): TGTGCCAGCAGTATTTCACGGAATGAGCAGTTCTTC. Its protein is CASSISRNEQFF.

This sequence joins TRBV7-2 and TRBJ2-7, with TRBD1 matching 8 bases. The CDR3 sequence is 16 residues long. Germline values: CDR1 SGHTA, CDR2 FQGNSA. J gave up 2 bases and V 0 bases, and 6 bases lay outside the gene matches. The CDR3: CASSLAGGQGAYEQYF. As DNA, the CDR3 is TGTGCCAGCAGCTTAGCGGGAGGACAGGGAGCCTACGAGCAGTACTTC.

The V call is TRBV5-6, the J call TRBJ2-5, with 7 bases lining up with TRBD2. In germline, CDR1 is SGHDT, CDR2 YYEEEE. V lost 4 bases and J lost 11; bases outside the gene matches: 8. There are 12 residues in the CDR3. CDR3 in DNA: TGTGCCAGCAGCCCGGAGCGGGGAGAGCAGTACTTC. Protein: CASSPERGEQYF.

The chain couples TRBV10-3 to TRBJ2-7, with TRBD2 as a possible D gene (6 bases). CDR1 is ENHRY, CDR2 SYGVKD, per germline. This CDR3 comprises 15 residues. V lost 3 bases, J lost 0 bases, and 12 bases lay in between. The CDR3 coding sequence is TGTGCCATCAGTGATCCGACTAGTCCCTCCTACGAGCAGTACTTC. Protein product: CAISDPTSPSYEQYF.

This chain connects TRBV5-1 to TRBJ2-7; weak D call: TRBD2 (6 bases). V gave up 0 bases and J gave up 12 bases, with 16 bases separating them. Germline CDR1 SGHRS, CDR2 YFSETQ. The CDR3 contains 13 residues. DNA of the CDR3: TGCGCCAGCAGCTTGGCCGCAGGGAAGGAGGGGTACTTC. Translated, it gives CASSLAAGKEGYF.

The V call is TRBV15, the J call TRBJ2-7, with D tentatively TRBD1 (6 bases). V was clipped by 4 bases and J by 3 bases, with 16 bases between them. The CDR3 contains 15 residues. Per the germline V gene, CDR1 is LNHNV and CDR2 is YYDKDF (reference sequence). The CDR3 nucleotides read TGTGCCACCAGCAAATTAGGTGGGGGCGGCTACGAGCAGTACTTC. This translates into CATSKLGGGGYEQYF.

This chain links TRBV29-1 with TRBJ1-1, with a possible D match to TRBD1 (5 bases). Trimming pared 7 bases from V and 0 bases from J, leaving 12 bases between. The CDR3 loop spans 13 amino acids. Germline loops: CDR1 SQVTM, CDR2 ANQGSEA. CDR3 nucleotides: TGCAGCGGAAGCGGGGGGGTGAACACTGAAGCTTTCTTT. This translates into CSGSGGVNTEAFF.

The chain joins TRBV10-3 to TRBJ2-3, with 10 bases matching TRBD2. CDR1 is ENHRY, CDR2 SYGVKD, per germline. Trimming cost V 2 bases and J 0 bases; bases outside gene matches: 8. The CDR3 contains 18 residues. The CDR3 is CAISEESGGDYSTDTQYF. DNA for the CDR3: TGTGCCATCAGTGAGGAAAGCGGGGGGGATTATAGCACAGATACGCAGTATTTT.

The chain recombines TRBV5-1 with TRBJ1-4, with D maybe TRBD1 (5 bases). CDR1 and CDR2 (germline): SGHRS, YFSETQ. This CDR3 is built from 14 residues. Trimming stripped 0 bases from V and 5 bases from J, with 8 bases between. This CDR3 is CASSLVGLNEKLFF. CDR3 nucleotides: TGCGCCAGCAGCTTGGTGGGACTCAATGAAAAACTGTTTTTT.

The genes are TRBV7-2 and TRBJ1-1, with 12 nucleotides matching TRBD1. This CDR3 is built from 14 residues. In germline, CDR1 is SGHTA, CDR2 FQGNSA. After removal of 5 bases from V and 11 bases from J, the junction contained 9 bases not matched to a gene. The DNA of the CDR3 is TGTGCCAGCAGCCCAGACCGGGACAGGGGGCACGCTTTCTTT. Encoded protein: CASSPDRDRGHAFF. Based on the CDR3 plus reference TRBV7-2 and TRBJ1-1, the full variable domain is GAGVSQSPSNKVTEKGKDVELRCDPISGHTALYWYRQSLGQGLEFLIYFQGNSAPDKSGLPSDRFSAERTGGSVSTLTIQRTQQEDSAVYLCASSPDRDRGHAFFGQGTRLTVV.

The chain carries TRBV28 and TRBJ2-5, with 10 bases that match TRBD2. This CDR3 is built from 18 residues. The J segment lost 5 bases and the V segment lost 4 bases, leaving 16 bases of the junction unmatched. CDR1 is MDHEN, CDR2 SYDVKM, per germline. Written as DNA, the CDR3 is TGTGCCAGCAGTTCTGGCGTCCCTAGCGGGAGTTACAGGGAGACCCAGTACTTC. Its translation: CASSSGVPSGSYRETQYF.

In DNA, the CDR3 is TGTGCCAGCAGCTTCTTGGGACAGGTGCACGAGCAGTACTTC. It is translated as CASSFLGQVHEQYF. The genes are TRBV5-4 and TRBJ2-7; 8 bases align to TRBD1. Germline V lookup: CDR1 SGHNT, CDR2 YYREEE (reference sequence). This CDR3 comprises 14 residues. V lost 2 bases, J lost 5 bases, and 6 bases stayed unmatched.

The chain recombines TRBV2 with TRBJ1-3; TRBD1 is a possible D gene (6 bases). The ends were cut back, 3 bases at V and 3 bases at J, with 12 bases in the middle. This CDR3 contains 15 residues. Looked up from germline, CDR1 is SNHLY and CDR2 is FYNNEI. The CDR3 DNA reads as TGTGCCAGCAGTGATCAGGGGCTGAGTGGAAACACCATATATTTT. Its translation: CASSDQGLSGNTIYF.

This clone was detected only once. The chain employs TRBV7-2 and TRBJ2-7; 11 bases align to TRBD1. Germline V gives CDR1 SGHTA, CDR2 FQGNSA. Trimming at V came to 3 bases and at J to 5 bases, leaving 9 bases not matched to a gene. This CDR3 has 16 residues. The CDR3 spells CASSFMRGQGGHEQYF. As DNA, the CDR3 is TGTGCCAGCAGCTTTATGAGGGGACAGGGGGGCCACGAGCAGTACTTC. Variable domain in full (rest from reference TRBV7-2 and TRBJ2-7): GAGVSQSPSNKVTEKGKDVELRCDPISGHTALYWYRQSLGQGLEFLIYFQGNSAPDKSGLPSDRFSAERTGGSVSTLTIQRTQQEDSAVYLCASSFMRGQGGHEQYFGPGTRLTVT.

The rearrangement uses TRBV27 and TRBJ2-3; TRBD1 agrees at 11 bases. Germline V lookup: CDR1 MNHEY, CDR2 SMNVEV (reference sequence). After removal of 4 bases from V and 2 bases from J, the junction contained 8 bases not matched to a gene. This CDR3 contains 17 residues. The CDR3 region is CASSSQGQGVLTDTQYF. In DNA form, the CDR3 reads TGTGCCAGCAGTTCCCAGGGACAGGGGGTCCTCACAGATACGCAGTATTTT.

The rearrangement uses TRBV9 and TRBJ2-3, with 7 bases matching TRBD1. Germline-derived CDR1 and CDR2 are SGDLS and YYNGEE. The CDR3 contains 15 residues. The trim removed 0 bases at V and 5 bases at J, leaving 6 bases unmatched. The CDR3 sequence is CASSVETGWGDTQYF. In DNA, the CDR3 is TGTGCCAGCAGCGTAGAGACAGGGTGGGGAGATACGCAGTATTTT.